This T cell receptor (beta chain) was identified during a study of cytomegalovirus exposure and HLA in healthy donors. Study as a whole: From approximately 170 million T cells, an earlier analysis saw 110 million or so unique TCR beta sequences. Findings and limits, study-wide: Rare sequences made up most TCRs, while some public TCRs were found in many donors. No immune exposure information besides CMV serostatus was available. There were a few CMV-associated chains whose specificity for CMV antigens was confirmed in vitro.

PCR amplification relied on 60 Vbeta primers (plus 13 Jbeta primers). Sequenced by immunoSEQ multiplex PCR; TCRdb stores in-frame clones only, minus some. This sample has over 45,000 clones, with 65% to 90% found just once. V shed 4 bases and J 5 bases; nucleotides not matched to a gene: 11. The CDR3 length is 15 residues. Germline CDR1 reads SGHDT; CDR2 reads YYEEEE. This clone was counted a single time. Its antigen is not known. This TCR was sampled from a man aged 25-40 years in good health and CMV-seronegative. The sequenced sample consisted of PBMCs. The chain recombines TRBV5-6 with TRBJ2-5; 7 bases fit TRBD2. This CDR3 reads CASSPPTSSKETQYF. CDR3 DNA: TGTGCCAGCAGCCCCCCGACTAGCTCAAAGGAGACCCAGTACTTC.